This T cell receptor (beta chain) stems from a study of blood T cell repertoires in COVID-19. Across the study: Spain, Italy and the United States supplied samples that represented acute and convalescent COVID-19. PBMCs, B-cell-depleted T cells, or T cells were the source of the cDNA or gDNA that made up the material.

Authors' methods: Reference gene primer amplification in the assay estimated nucleated cell counts. Only in-frame clones appear in the TCRdb table, and some are missing; sequencing was by immunoSEQ multiplex PCR. The V and J calls and the clone size are those of that table, but D and trimming were determined from the DNA. The table lists a few hundred thousand clones, 86% of them singletons. There are 14 residues in the CDR3. Germline lookup yields CDR1 SNHLY and CDR2 FYNNEI. V lost 6 bases, J lost 1 base, and 11 bases lay in between. This chain links TRBV2 with TRBJ2-3; no firm D call. The clonotype was recovered from a man aged 35-49 years who had recovered from COVID-19. Material for sequencing was peripheral blood. The CDR3 nucleotides are TGTGCCAGCAGGCCCGTCTCGGGCACAGATACGCAGTATTTT. Protein product: CASRPVSGTDTQYF.